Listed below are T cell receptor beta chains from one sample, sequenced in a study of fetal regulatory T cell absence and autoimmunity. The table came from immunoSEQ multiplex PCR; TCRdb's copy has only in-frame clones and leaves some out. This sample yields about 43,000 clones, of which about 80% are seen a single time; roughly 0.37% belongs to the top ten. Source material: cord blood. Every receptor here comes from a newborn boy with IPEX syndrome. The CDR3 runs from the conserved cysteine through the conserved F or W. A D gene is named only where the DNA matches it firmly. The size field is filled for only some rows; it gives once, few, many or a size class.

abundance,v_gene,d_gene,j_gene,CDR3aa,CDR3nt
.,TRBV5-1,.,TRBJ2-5,CASSLAWQQETQYF,TGCGCCAGCAGCTTGGCGTGGCAGCAAGAGACCCAGTACTTC
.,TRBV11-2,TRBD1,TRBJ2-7,CASSMDREYEQYF,TGTGCCAGCAGCATGGACAGGGAGTACGAGCAGTACTTC
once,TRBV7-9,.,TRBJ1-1,CASSSQQGYDPLEAFF,TGTGCCAGCAGCTCTCAACAGGGATACGACCCCTTAGAAGCTTTCTTT
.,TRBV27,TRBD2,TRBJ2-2,CASSLTSGAYWVGELFF,TGTGCCAGCAGTTTGACTAGCGGGGCGTACTGGGTGGGGGAGCTGTTTTTT
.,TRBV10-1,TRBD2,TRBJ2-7,CASRGLAGSYEQYF,TGCGCCAGCAGAGGACTAGCGGGATCCTACGAGCAGTACTTC
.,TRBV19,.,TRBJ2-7,CASSIGGSYEQYF,TGTGCCAGTAGTATAGGGGGCTCCTACGAGCAGTACTTC
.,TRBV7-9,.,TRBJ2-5,CASSRITGETQYF,TGTGCCAGCAGCAGGATCACTGGGGAGACCCAGTACTTC
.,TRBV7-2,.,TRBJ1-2,CASSYPDGFYGYTF,TGTGCCAGCAGCTACCCGGACGGATTCTATGGCTACACCTTC
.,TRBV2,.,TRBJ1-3,CASSEQVSGNTIYF,TGTGCCAGCAGTGAGCAAGTCTCTGGAAACACCATATATTTT
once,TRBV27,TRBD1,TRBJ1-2,CASSLNRGLVYGYTF,TGTGCCAGCAGTTTAAACAGGGGGTTGGTCTATGGCTACACCTTC
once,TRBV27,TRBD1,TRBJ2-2,CASRVGQGGGELFF,TGTGCCAGCAGGGTGGGACAGGGCGGCGGGGAGCTGTTTTTT
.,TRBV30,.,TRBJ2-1,CAWSGWLDDEQFF,TGTGCCTGGAGTGGGTGGCTCGATGATGAGCAGTTCTTC
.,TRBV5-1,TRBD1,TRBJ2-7,CASSLSGQGLHEQYF,TGCGCCAGCAGCTTGTCCGGACAGGGGCTCCACGAGCAGTACTTC
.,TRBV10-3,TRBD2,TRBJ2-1,CAISGLGTSGRNNEQFF,TGTGCCATCAGTGGCCTCGGGACTAGCGGGCGGAACAATGAGCAGTTCTTC
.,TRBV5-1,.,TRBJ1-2,CASSLEGGSLNYGYTF,TGCGCCAGCAGCTTGGAGGGGGGGAGCCTTAACTATGGCTACACCTTC
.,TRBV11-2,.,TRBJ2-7,CASSSPRLPQNEQYF,TGTGCCAGCAGCTCCCCGAGACTCCCACAGAACGAGCAGTACTTC
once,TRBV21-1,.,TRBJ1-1,CASSKRENREKTEAFF,TGTGCCAGCAGCAAAAGGGAGAACAGGGAAAAAACTGAAGCTTTCTTT
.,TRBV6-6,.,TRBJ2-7,CASSSGPPKYEQYF,TGTGCCAGCAGTTCCGGGCCCCCTAAGTACGAGCAGTACTTC
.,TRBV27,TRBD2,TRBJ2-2,CASSSPTGGKTGELFF,TGTGCCAGCAGTTCCCCCACGGGAGGGAAGACCGGGGAGCTGTTTTTT
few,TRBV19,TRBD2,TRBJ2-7,CASSWGTSGSEQYF,TGTGCCAGTAGTTGGGGGACTAGCGGCTCTGAGCAGTACTTC
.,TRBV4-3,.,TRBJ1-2,CASSQEAGFGYTF,TGCGCCAGCAGCCAAGAGGCAGGGTTCGGCTACACCTTC
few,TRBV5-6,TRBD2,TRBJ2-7,CASSPTSGYEQYF,TGTGCCAGCAGTCCGACTAGCGGCTACGAGCAGTACTTC
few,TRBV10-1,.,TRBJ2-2,CASSGTNTGELFF,TGCGCCAGCAGTGGGACGAACACCGGGGAGCTGTTTTTT
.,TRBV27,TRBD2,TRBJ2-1,CASSSPLRREGNEQFF,TGTGCCAGCAGTTCGCCCCTTAGGCGGGAGGGCAATGAGCAGTTCTTC
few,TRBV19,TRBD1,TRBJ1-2,CASSDGQGSGYTF,TGTGCCAGTAGTGACGGACAGGGGAGCGGCTACACCTTC
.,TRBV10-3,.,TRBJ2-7,CAVGTLGGDEQYF,TGTGCCGTTGGGACATTGGGCGGGGACGAGCAGTACTTC
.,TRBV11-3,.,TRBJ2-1,CASSRAGSHGPYNEQFF,TGTGCCAGCAGCAGAGCAGGCTCCCATGGCCCCTACAATGAGCAGTTCTTC
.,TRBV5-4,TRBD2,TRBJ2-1,CASSISGSSYNEQFF,TGTGCCAGCAGCATTAGCGGGAGCTCCTACAATGAGCAGTTCTTC
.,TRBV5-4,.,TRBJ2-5,CASSLALRGTETQYF,TGTGCCAGCAGCTTGGCGTTAAGGGGCACGGAGACCCAGTACTTC
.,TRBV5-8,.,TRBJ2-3,CASSLLTDTQYF,TGTGCCAGCAGCTTGCTTACAGATACGCAGTATTTT
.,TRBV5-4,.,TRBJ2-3,CASSPEGGNTDTQYF,TGTGCCAGCTCCCCAGAGGGGGGGAACACAGATACGCAGTATTTT
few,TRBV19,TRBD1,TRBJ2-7,CASSVGQGLYEQYF,TGTGCCAGTAGTGTAGGACAGGGTTTGTACGAGCAGTACTTC
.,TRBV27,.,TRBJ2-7,CASSPGGGSYEQYF,TGTGCCAGCAGTCCCGGCGGAGGGTCCTACGAGCAGTACTTC
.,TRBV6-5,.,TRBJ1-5,CASSYSTHSNQPQHF,TGTGCCAGCAGTTACTCGACACATAGCAATCAGCCCCAGCATTTT
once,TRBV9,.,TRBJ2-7,CASSTNPSVATYEQYF,TGTGCCAGCAGCACCAATCCTAGCGTCGCTACCTACGAGCAGTACTTC
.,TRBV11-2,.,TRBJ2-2,CASSQTHGAGELFF,TGTGCCAGCAGCCAGACCCACGGTGCCGGGGAGCTGTTTTTT
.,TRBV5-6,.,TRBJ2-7,CASSLRVHEQYF,TGTGCCAGCAGCTTGAGGGTCCACGAGCAGTACTTC
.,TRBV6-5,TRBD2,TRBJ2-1,CASRPGGPYNEQFF,TGTGCCAGCAGACCGGGGGGACCCTACAATGAGCAGTTCTTC
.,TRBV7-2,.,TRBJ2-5,CASSLSGGLETQYF,TGTGCCAGCAGCTTATCCGGGGGGCTGGAGACCCAGTACTTC
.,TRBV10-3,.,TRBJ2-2,CATHNYLNTGELFF,TGTGCCACACACAATTATTTAAACACCGGGGAGCTGTTTTTT
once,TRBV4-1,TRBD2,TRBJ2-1,CASSKGSGGSNEQFF,TGCGCCAGCAGCAAAGGGAGCGGGGGCAGCAATGAGCAGTTCTTC